The source of this T cell receptor (beta chain) is a study of human T cells and chemical hapten exposure. TCRdb called the RACE reads again in MiXCR, with one record for every CDR3 protein. The sample carries about 380,000 distinct CDR3 sequences, 4.5% to 5.5% recorded once. The CDR3 contains 14 residues. Germline V gene sequence: CDR1 KGHSH, CDR2 LQKENI. Trimming shortened V by 1 base and J by 1 base, and 7 bases separated the two germline ends. Concerning this clonotype: Its specificity is unknown.

Study-wide findings and caveats: It was expanded TCRs that formed significantly more large CDR3 similarity clusters than controls did.

Noted time point: pre-sensitization, week 0. The sample's treatment: therapeutic diphenylcyclopropenone sensitization with weekly scalp DPC. The source of this sequence is a woman between 45 and 65 years old with alopecia areata. Some clones in this sample may be carry-over from other donors' samples. This chain connects TRBV18 to TRBJ1-1; possibly TRBD1 for D (5 bases). The source material was whole blood, sampled in connection with sensitization to the hapten diphenylcyclopropenone (DPC). The CDR3 nucleotides read TGTGCCAGCTCACCACGGACACCGAACACTGAAGCTTTCTTT. Amino acid sequence: CASSPRTPNTEAFF.